The 8 T cell receptor beta chains given below trace back to one sample, sequenced in a study of early T cells in non-severe SARS-CoV-2 infection (dated by TCRdb to about 2021). The library was produced with 5' RACE. Data came from a NextSeq 500. TCRdb cleaned the public reads at Q25 with fastp, built clones with MiXCR and kept in-frame beta chains. A single entry per CDR3 protein holds the most common genes and DNA from its merged rows. The sample yields 70,000 or so distinct CDR3 sequences; 9.5% to 15% were counted once. The ten biggest clones cover around 1.8% of the sample. Specimen: whole blood. The receptors stem from an adult who was a healthcare worker with PCR-confirmed SARS-CoV-2 infection or an uninfected control (not recorded which).

This chain uses TRBV4-3 with TRBJ2-2; weak D call: TRBD1 (5 bases). Germline V gives CDR1 LGHNA, CDR2 YSLEER. CDR3 length: 14 amino acids. V lost 0 bases and J 4 bases, leaving 6 bases between the germline ends. The CDR3 coding sequence is TGCGCCAGCAGCCAAGATCAGGGCACCGGGGAGCTGTTTTTT. Amino acid sequence: CASSQDQGTGELFF.

This clonotype was found many times. The rearrangement uses TRBV20-1 and TRBJ1-2; D remains unclear. V gave up 0 bases and J gave up 6 bases, with 8 bases separating them. The germline gives CDR1 DFQATT, CDR2 SNEGSKA (reference sequence). The length of the CDR3 is 12 residues. Here the CDR3 DNA reads TGCAGTGCTAGAGATCTCCAGAATGGCTACACCTTC. It encodes CSARDLQNGYTF.

The V call is TRBV20-1, the J call TRBJ1-6; tentatively, D is TRBD1 (6 bases). The V and J ends lost 6 bases and 8 bases respectively, with 17 bases between them. This CDR3 is built from 14 residues. Germline values: CDR1 DFQATT, CDR2 SNEGSKA (reference sequence). CDR3 sequence reads: CSAQGLNEDSPLHF. CDR3 nucleotide sequence: TGCAGTGCCCAGGGGCTAAACGAGGATTCACCCCTCCACTTT.

The V call is TRBV7-8, the J call TRBJ1-1, with a possible D match to TRBD1 (6 bases). Germline CDR1 reads SGHVS; CDR2 reads FQNEAQ. Trimming took off 2 bases at V and 1 base at J, with 11 bases between the two ends. The CDR3 is 15 residues long. The CDR3 DNA reads as TGTGCCAGCAGCTTAACCAGGACAGCGAACACTGAAGCTTTCTTT. Translating it yields CASSLTRTANTEAFF.

This clonotype was observed a handful of times. J is TRBJ2-3 and V is TRBV7-9, with D unresolved. V was trimmed by 5 bases and J by 3 bases, leaving 12 bases between them. The CDR3 consists of 14 residues. CDR1 SEHNR and CDR2 FQNEAQ come from the germline V gene (reference sequence). The CDR3 loop reads CASSPDWITDTQYF. The CDR3 DNA is TGTGCCAGCAGCCCCGACTGGATAACAGATACGCAGTATTTT. The full variable domain, its missing parts supplied by reference TRBV7-9 and TRBJ2-3, is DTGVSQNPRHKITKRGQNVTFRCDPISEHNRLYWYRQTLGQGPEFLTYFQNEAQLEKSRLLSDRFSAERPKGSFSTLEIQRTEQGDSAMYLCASSPDWITDTQYFGPGTRLTVL.

This clonotype was counted at least ten times. The chain joins TRBV11-1 to TRBJ2-1; the match to TRBD1 covers 10 bases. The CDR3 spans 17 residues. V gave up 6 bases and J gave up 7 bases; unmatched junction bases: 15. Per germline, CDR1 SGHAT and CDR2 FQDESV (reference sequence). CDR3 loop: CASSSGPGQGWSNEQFF. Here the CDR3 DNA reads TGTGCCAGCAGTTCCGGCCCGGGACAGGGGTGGTCGAATGAGCAGTTCTTC.

This CDR3 is CSAGLAGGSTDTQYF. The CDR3 bases are TGCAGTGCGGGACTAGCGGGGGGGAGCACAGATACGCAGTATTTT. J is TRBJ2-3 and V is TRBV20-1, with 16 bases fitting TRBD2. The CDR3 is made up of 15 amino acids. Germline V gives CDR1 DFQATT, CDR2 SNEGSKA (reference sequence). The V gene end was trimmed by 6 bases and the J gene end by 0 bases; junction bases not matched to a gene: 0.

The genes are TRBV18 and TRBJ2-5, with D possibly TRBD1 on 6 matching bases. This CDR3 spans 13 amino acids. V gave up 7 bases and J gave up 2 bases, with 11 bases separating them. Germline V CDR1 and CDR2: KGHSH, LQKENI. For the CDR3, the DNA is TGTGCCAGCTGCGGACAGAGGCAAGAGACCCAGTACTTC. Amino acid sequence: CASCGQRQETQYF.